Listed below are T cell receptor beta chains from one sample, sequenced in a study of OX40 agonist ivuxolimab in advanced cancers. Method: immunoSEQ multiplex PCR; TCRdb's copy keeps in-frame clones and lacks some. The sample shows about 110,000 clones, 75% to 95% of them seen only once. This specimen was CD4+ or CD8+ T cells sorted from blood, taken in a trial of the OX40 agonist ivuxolimab. Every receptor here comes from an adult with an advanced solid tumor such as melanoma, head and neck, liver or kidney cancer. The CDR3 runs from the conserved cysteine through the conserved F or W. D genes are given only for firm matches.

j_call v_call d_call cdr3_nt cdr3_aa
TRBJ1-1 TRBV30 NA TGTGCCTGGAGTGGGAGACTTCGCAAACTGAACACTGAAGCTTTCTTT CAWSGRLRKLNTEAFF
TRBJ2-7 TRBV5-4 NA TGTGCCAGCAGCGTCCAACAGGGACCCTACGAGCAGTACTTC CASSVQQGPYEQYF
TRBJ1-4 TRBV19 TRBD1 TGTGCCAGTGCGGGACAGAATGAAAAACTGTTTTTT CASAGQNEKLFF
TRBJ2-1 TRBV7-2 TRBD2 TGTGCCAGCAGCTTAGACTCCTCTAGCGGGAGCGGGGAGCAGTTCTTC CASSLDSSSGSGEQFF
TRBJ2-7 TRBV6-5 TRBD1 TGTGCCAGCAATCGACAGGGGAGCTACGAGCAGTACTTC CASNRQGSYEQYF
TRBJ1-2 TRBV6-1 NA TGTGCCAGCAGCCAAGCGGATGGGACGGCCTATGGCTACACCTTC CASSQADGTAYGYTF
TRBJ1-2 TRBV29-1 NA TGCAGCGTTGGGGATTGGGGCTGG CSVGDWGW
TRBJ2-5 TRBV9 TRBD2 TGTGCCAGCAGCGTAGGGGTAGCGGGGGGCCAAGAGACCCAGTACTTC CASSVGVAGGQETQYF
TRBJ2-7 TRBV6-5 TRBD2 TGTGCCAGCAGATATAGGGCTAGCGGGAACCACGAGCAGTACTTC CASRYRASGNHEQYF
TRBJ2-7 TRBV10-1 TRBD1 TGCGCCAGCAGTGAGTACGGGACAGCGACCTACGAGCAGTACTTC CASSEYGTATYEQYF
TRBJ2-3 TRBV30 NA TGTGCCTGGGGTGGAGATACGCAGTATTTT CAWGGDTQYF